What follows are 23 T cell receptor beta chains derived from one specimen sequenced in a study of regulatory T cells in long-lasting Graves disease. Libraries of TCR beta came from iRepertoire HTBI primers plus Arm-PCR of CDR3 regions. TCRdb reanalysed the multiplex PCR reads using MiXCR and keeps one entry per CDR3 protein. The sample consists of 450,000 to 600,000 distinct CDR3 sequences, 15% to 20% of them appearing once. Sample time point: newly diagnosed GD, antithyroid drugs for less than 3 months. Extracted RNA from PBMCs served as the source of the TCR library. These records were also assigned to another study, of T cells in Graves' hyperthyroidism and ophthalmopathy.

The material sequenced was peripheral blood mononuclear cells (PBMCs), taken at new diagnosis, from a patient treated with antithyroid drugs. Receptor source: a man aged 35-49 years with Graves disease.

This clonotype was counted ten times or more. This rearrangement joins TRBV11-2 to TRBJ2-5; TRBD2 aligns across 7 bases. Germline CDR1 is SGHAT and CDR2 is FQNNGV. Trimming cost V 0 bases and J 5 bases; bases outside gene matches: 6. This CDR3 has 15 amino acids. CDR3 nucleotide sequence: TGTGCCAGCAGCTTAGATGGGACTAATAAGGAGACCCAGTACTTC. As protein: CASSLDGTNKETQYF.

The chain carries TRBV24-1 and TRBJ2-3; 10 bases are shared with TRBD2. The germline CDR1 and CDR2 sequences are KGHDR and SFDVKD. CDR3 length equals 17 residues. Unmatched junction bases numbered 10, after V lost 3 bases and J lost 5 bases. The CDR3 loop reads CATSDPKASGRIDTQYF. In nucleotides, the CDR3 is TGTGCCACCAGTGATCCAAAGGCTAGCGGGAGAATAGATACGCAGTATTTT.

This clonotype was counted at least ten times. The chain carries TRBV28 and TRBJ1-1, with D unclear. The CDR3 sequence is 12 residues long. Per the germline V gene, CDR1 is MDHEN and CDR2 is SYDVKM. V dropped 5 bases and J dropped 4 bases, with 8 bases sitting between them. The CDR3 nucleotides read TGTGCCAGCAGTCAGGTTAGCACTGAAGCTTTCTTT. Its protein is CASSQVSTEAFF. The variable domain in full, completed from reference TRBV28 and TRBJ1-1, reads DVKVTQSSRYLVKRTGEKVFLECVQDMDHENMFWYRQDPGLGLRLIYFSYDVKMKEKGDIPEGYSVSREKKERFSLILESASTNQTSMYLCASSQVSTEAFFGQGTRLTVV.

This clonotype has ten or more counts. V usage is TRBV2 and J usage is TRBJ2-2; D may be TRBD1 (5 bases). This CDR3 contains 14 residues. Germline V gene lookup returns CDR1 SNHLY and CDR2 FYNNEI. The ends were cut back, 6 bases at V and 2 bases at J, with 10 bases in the middle. The CDR3 loop is CASRDDSNTGELFF. CDR3 coding DNA: TGTGCCAGCAGAGATGACAGTAACACCGGGGAGCTGTTTTTT. Supplemented by reference TRBV2 and TRBJ2-2, the full variable domain reads EPEVTQTPSHQVTQMGQEVILRCVPISNHLYFYWYRQILGQKVEFLVSFYNNEISEKSEIFDDQFSVERPDGSNFTLKIRSTKLEDSAMYFCASRDDSNTGELFFGEGSRLTVL.

V and J are TRBV9 and TRBJ2-6; TRBD1 agrees at 7 bases. The trim removed 0 bases at V and 3 bases at J, leaving 9 bases unmatched. This CDR3 spans 18 amino acids. In germline, CDR1 is SGDLS, CDR2 YYNGEE. Here the CDR3 reads CASSVGTGGLFGANVLTF. CDR3 in DNA: TGTGCCAGCAGCGTAGGGACAGGCGGTTTATTTGGGGCCAACGTCCTGACTTTC.

Turning to this clonotype: A read error is possible here, since a much larger clone lies one base away. The chain is built from TRBV7-9 and TRBJ2-5, with 10 bases that match TRBD2. The V gene end was trimmed by 3 bases and the J gene end by 11 bases; junction bases not matched to a gene: 12. CDR1 is SEHNR and CDR2 is FQNEAQ in the germline V gene (reference sequence). This CDR3 is 15 amino acids long. The CDR3 nucleotides read TGTGCCAGCAGCTTCCCCGGGACTAGCGTCCGGGAGCAGTACTTC. Protein sequence: CASSFPGTSVREQYF.

This clonotype came up many times. The chain links TRBV7-9 to TRBJ2-5; 7 nucleotides match TRBD2. Germline trimming cut 6 bases from V and 9 bases from J; bases unmatched to any gene: 10. Germline-derived CDR1 and CDR2 are SEHNR and FQNEAQ (reference sequence). The CDR3 length is 13 residues. The CDR3 loop reads CASSPGGAGAQYF. The CDR3 coding sequence is TGTGCCAGCAGTCCGGGGGGAGCTGGAGCCCAGTACTTC.

This chain joins TRBV6-2 or TRBV6-3 and TRBJ1-5, with 9 bases aligning to TRBD1. CDR1 is MNHEY, CDR2 SVGEGT, per germline. The CDR3 totals 18 residues. The V and J ends lost 1 base and 4 bases, in that order; junction bases with no gene match: 11. CDR3 sequence: CASSYYGTGRSGNQPQHF. CDR3 DNA: TGTGCCAGCAGTTACTACGGGACAGGGAGGTCTGGAAATCAGCCCCAGCATTTT.

The V call is TRBV5-6, the J call TRBJ2-1, with D hard to call. The CDR3 sequence is 12 residues long. V shed 4 bases and J shed 9 bases, with 11 bases lying between them. Germline V lookup: CDR1 SGHDT, CDR2 YYEEEE. As DNA, the CDR3 is TGTGCCAGCAGCACCAGTCACGGTGAGCAGTTCTTC. Its protein product is CASSTSHGEQFF. Full variable domain (outside the CDR3, taken from reference TRBV5-6 and TRBJ2-1): DAGVTQSPTHLIKTRGQQVTLRCSPKSGHDTVSWYQQALGQGPQFIFQYYEEEERQRGNFPDRFSGHQFPNYSSELNVNALLLGDSALYLCASSTSHGEQFFGPGTRLTVL.

This clonotype was detected ten times or more. The gene calls are TRBV2 and TRBJ2-7; D uncertain. The ends were cut back, 0 bases at V and 5 bases at J, with 11 bases in the middle. Per the germline V gene, CDR1 is SNHLY and CDR2 is FYNNEI. The CDR3 has 14 amino acids. The DNA for the CDR3 is TGTGCCAGCAGTGAAGCCTTAAGGGCCCACGAGCAGTACTTC. It is translated as CASSEALRAHEQYF.

The chain links TRBV27 to TRBJ1-2; 7 bases agree with TRBD1. V lost 5 bases, J lost 6 bases, and 9 bases stayed unmatched. The CDR3 covers 14 residues. Germline V gene sequence: CDR1 MNHEY, CDR2 SMNVEV (reference sequence). CDR3 DNA sequence: TGTGCCAGCAGTAGACAGGGCTTCGGTAATGGCTACACCTTC. It is translated as CASSRQGFGNGYTF.

The table lists this clonotype with many counts. The CDR3 region is CASSFITGLLTEAFF. CDR3 in DNA: TGTGCCAGCAGCTTTATTACAGGCCTATTGACTGAAGCTTTCTTT. The chain uses TRBV11-3 and TRBJ1-1, with a possible D match to TRBD1 (5 bases). V lost 3 bases, J lost 5 bases, and 16 bases lay in between. Germline CDR1 reads SGHNT; CDR2 reads YENEEA. The CDR3 totals 15 residues.

About this clonotype itself: The final CDR3 position lacks the conserved phenylalanine or tryptophan, pointing to a likely read error. The chain carries TRBV11-2 and TRBJ1-1; D is ambiguous. The CDR3 covers 13 residues. CDR1 and CDR2 from the germline V gene are SGHAT and FQNNGV. Trimming took off 8 bases at V and 0 bases at J, with 10 bases between the two ends. The CDR3 DNA is TGTGCCAGCTCCCCGTTAATGAACACTGAAGCTTTCCTT. Translating it yields CASSPLMNTEAFL.

This clonotype was observed at least ten times. The chain links TRBV11-2 to TRBJ2-7; TRBD2 aligns across 9 bases. The CDR3 covers 17 residues. The germline gives CDR1 SGHAT, CDR2 FQNNGV. V shed 5 bases and J 3 bases; nucleotides not matched to a gene: 14. The CDR3 DNA sequence: TGTGCCAGCAGCCACCATCATCCGGGACTAGCAGACTACGAGCAGTACTTC. It is translated as CASSHHHPGLADYEQYF. The complete variable domain, with remaining parts taken from reference TRBV11-2 and TRBJ2-7, reads EAGVAQSPRYKIIEKRQSVAFWCNPISGHATLYWYQQILGQGPKLLIQFQNNGVVDDSQLPKDRFSAERLKGVDSTLKIQPAKLEDSAVYLCASSHHHPGLADYEQYFGPGTRLTVT.

This clonotype was found many times. The CDR3 spells CASSRGGDGANVLTF. The CDR3 nucleotides read TGTGCCAGCAGCCGAGGGGGGGACGGGGCCAACGTCCTGACTTTC. The V gene is TRBV28, the J gene TRBJ2-6; TRBD2 might be the D (7 bases). The germline CDR1 and CDR2 sequences are MDHEN and SYDVKM. V lost 6 bases and J 4 bases, leaving 13 bases between the germline ends. The CDR3 consists of 15 residues.

CDR3 protein: CASSIVGGGYEQYF. Here the CDR3 DNA reads TGTGCCAGTAGTATAGTCGGGGGCGGCTACGAGCAGTACTTC. The chain is built from TRBV19 and TRBJ2-7; D is possibly TRBD1 or TRBD2 (6 bases each). The ends were cut back, 1 base at V and 3 bases at J, with 10 bases in the middle. The CDR3 sequence is 14 residues long. Germline V lookup: CDR1 LNHDA, CDR2 SQIVND (reference sequence).

This clonotype was found many times. This chain links TRBV30 with TRBJ2-2; 7 bases align to TRBD2. CDR3 length equals 18 residues. Trimming removed 5 bases from V and 0 bases from J; junction bases left unmatched: 15. Germline assignment: CDR1 GTSNPN and CDR2 SVGIG (reference sequence). CDR3 DNA sequence: TGTGCCTGGGGGGGAGGGCCAGGGAGCGGAGCGAACACCGGGGAGCTGTTTTTT. It yields the protein CAWGGGPGSGANTGELFF.

This clonotype was found once. Given a much more abundant clone one base away, this may be a read error. V usage is TRBV7-2 and J usage is TRBJ1-2, with 8 positions matching TRBD1. The trim removed 5 bases at V and 3 bases at J, leaving 2 bases unmatched. This CDR3 has 13 amino acids. Germline CDR1 and CDR2: SGHTA and FQGNSA. The CDR3 loop reads CASSPTGDYGYTF. The DNA of the CDR3 is TGTGCCAGCAGCCCGACAGGGGACTATGGCTACACCTTC.

This chain connects TRBV28 to TRBJ1-2; 9 nucleotides align to TRBD1. CDR3 size: 13 residues. Trimming at V came to 6 bases and at J to 8 bases, leaving 7 bases not matched to a gene. Germline CDR1 reads MDHEN; CDR2 reads SYDVKM. The CDR3 loop is CASRSGQGGGYTF. Written as DNA, the CDR3 is TGTGCCAGCAGGTCGGGACAGGGAGGAGGCTACACCTTC.

The table lists this clonotype with many counts. The gene calls are TRBV20-1 and TRBJ2-5; TRBD1 agrees at 7 bases. Looked up from germline, CDR1 is DFQATT and CDR2 is SNEGSKA (reference sequence). This CDR3 contains 14 residues. The trim removed 4 bases at V and 5 bases at J, leaving 10 bases unmatched. CDR3 coding DNA: TGCAGTGCTACTCCTCCTTTGACAGGGGAGACCCAGTACTTC. It encodes CSATPPLTGETQYF.

A note on this clonotype: One base separates it from a far larger clone, so it is likely a read error. No conserved phenylalanine or tryptophan is present at the end of the CDR3, so a read error is the likely explanation. This rearrangement joins TRBV5-5 to TRBJ2-7, with D perhaps TRBD2 (5 bases). The V and J ends lost 5 bases and 2 bases respectively, with 8 bases between them. The germline V gene has CDR1 SGHKS and CDR2 YYEKEE (reference sequence). The CDR3 is 12 residues long. CDR3 nucleotide sequence: TGTGCCAGCAGTCTAGCAGCCTACGAGCAGTACTAC. This codes for CASSLAAYEQYY.

The table lists this clonotype with many counts. The rearrangement uses TRBV6-1 and TRBJ2-1; D ambiguous. The germline gives CDR1 MNHNS, CDR2 SASEGT. The length of the CDR3 is 12 residues. Trimming took off 0 bases at V and 5 bases at J, with 2 bases between the two ends. Here the CDR3 reads CASSEADNEQFF. The CDR3 bases are TGTGCCAGCAGTGAAGCGGACAATGAGCAGTTCTTC.

Concerning this clonotype: This may come from a read error, since a much larger clone is one base off. This chain connects TRBV28 to TRBJ1-1, with 9 bases matching TRBD1. The CDR3 has 16 residues. Germline V gene sequence: CDR1 MDHEN, CDR2 SYDVKM. The CDR3 DNA sequence: TGTGCCAGCAGTTATCTCCGGGACAGGGACGACACTGAAGCTTTATTT. The encoded protein is CASSYLRDRDDTEALF.